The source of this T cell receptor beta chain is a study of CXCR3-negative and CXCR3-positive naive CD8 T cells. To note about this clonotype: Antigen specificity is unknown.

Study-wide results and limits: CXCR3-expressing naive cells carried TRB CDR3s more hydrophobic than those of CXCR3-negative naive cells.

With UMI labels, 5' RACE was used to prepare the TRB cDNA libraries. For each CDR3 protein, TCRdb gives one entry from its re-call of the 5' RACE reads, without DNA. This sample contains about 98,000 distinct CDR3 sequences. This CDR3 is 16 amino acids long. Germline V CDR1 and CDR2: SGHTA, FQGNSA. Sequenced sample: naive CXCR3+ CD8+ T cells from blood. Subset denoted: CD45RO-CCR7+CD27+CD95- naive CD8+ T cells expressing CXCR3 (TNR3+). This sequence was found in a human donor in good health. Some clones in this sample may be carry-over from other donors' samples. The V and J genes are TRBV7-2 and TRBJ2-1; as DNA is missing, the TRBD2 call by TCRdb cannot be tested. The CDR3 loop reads CASSSTPSGLRGEQFF.